A single sample gave rise to the 18 T cell receptor beta chains below, sequenced in a study of T cell responses to AZD1222 COVID-19 vaccine. The method was immunoSEQ multiplex PCR; TCRdb's version includes in-frame clones alone and lacks a portion of them. Among 90,000 to 100,000 clones listed, approximately 90% were seen once. This specimen consisted of peripheral blood, obtained on day 0 of AZD1222 vaccination. These receptors were taken from an adult in good health.

The V gene is TRBV9, the J gene TRBJ1-1, with no clear D. Between the trimmed V and J ends, which lost 4 bases and 4 bases, there was a span of 11 bases. Germline CDR1 is SGDLS and CDR2 is YYNGEE. The CDR3 spans 13 residues. The CDR3 sequence: CASSYMAATEAFF. The CDR3 nucleotides are TGTGCCAGCAGCTATATGGCAGCCACTGAAGCTTTCTTT.

V is TRBV15 and J is TRBJ2-2; D gene uncertain. This CDR3 has 13 residues. Per the germline V gene, CDR1 is LNHNV and CDR2 is YYDKDF (reference sequence). V was trimmed by 5 bases and J by 6 bases, leaving 10 bases between them. The CDR3 region is CATSGPLSGELFF. The CDR3 bases are TGTGCCACCAGCGGACCGCTGTCCGGGGAGCTGTTTTTT.

This chain connects TRBV9 to TRBJ2-7; 10 nucleotides agree with TRBD2. J lost 2 bases, V lost 0 bases, and 5 bases had no gene match. This CDR3 has 16 residues. Germline CDR1 is SGDLS and CDR2 is YYNGEE. The CDR3 coding sequence is TGTGCCAGCAGCGTAGCTGGCCTAGCGGGGGCCTACGAGCAGTACTTC. This gives the protein CASSVAGLAGAYEQYF. The whole variable domain, remainder taken from reference TRBV9 and TRBJ2-7, is DSGVTQTPKHLITATGQRVTLRCSPRSGDLSVYWYQQSLDQGLQFLIQYYNGEERAKGNILERFSAQQFPDLHSELNLSSLELGDSALYFCASSVAGLAGAYEQYFGPGTRLTVT.

The V and J genes are TRBV19 and TRBJ1-5; 7 bases are a match to TRBD1. The CDR3 consists of 16 residues. V was pared by 3 bases and J by 5 bases, with 10 bases of the junction left unmatched. Germline CDR1 and CDR2: LNHDA and SQIVND (reference sequence). As DNA, the CDR3 is TGTGCCAGTAGTATTTGGCACAGGGGTGGGGATCAGCCCCAGCATTTT. Encoded protein: CASSIWHRGGDQPQHF.

A word on this clone: A read error may produce the germline difference seen at one junction end. The chain couples TRBV5-1 to TRBJ1-2, with TRBD1 identical over 7 bases. CDR1 is SGHRS, CDR2 YFSETQ, per germline. The CDR3 totals 15 residues. The CDR3 loop is CASSLGQSTNYGYTF. DNA of the CDR3: TGTGCCAGCAGCTTGGGACAGTCCACTAACTATGGCTACACCTTC.

This CDR3 reads CASSVQGQTQYF. CDR3 DNA: TGTGCCAGCAGCGTACAGGGGCAAACGCAGTATTTT. J is TRBJ2-3 and V is TRBV9; tentative D call: TRBD1 (6 bases). The V and J ends lost 1 base and 9 bases respectively, with 9 bases between them. The CDR3 extends over 12 amino acids. Germline V gene data show CDR1 as SGDLS and CDR2 as YYNGEE.

The rearrangement links TRBV27 to TRBJ1-6; D gene unclear. V lost 6 bases and J 7 bases, leaving 10 bases between the germline ends. Germline V CDR1 and CDR2: MNHEY, SMNVEV (reference sequence). This CDR3 has 13 residues. As DNA, the CDR3 is TGTGCCAGCAGGGAAGTGGGGAATTCACCCCTCCACTTT. It specifies CASREVGNSPLHF.

In DNA, the CDR3 is TGTGCCAGTAGTGAGGACAGGGATCTAAGAAACACTGAAGCTTTCTTT. It specifies CASSEDRDLRNTEAFF. The gene calls are TRBV19 and TRBJ1-1, with 8 bases fitting TRBD1. CDR1 LNHDA and CDR2 SQIVND come from the germline V gene (reference sequence). Germline trimming cut 5 bases from V and 2 bases from J; bases unmatched to any gene: 10. The CDR3 covers 16 residues.

This clone was counted a single time. The chain is built from TRBV20-1 and TRBJ2-3; no firm D call. CDR1 is DFQATT, CDR2 SNEGSKA, per germline (reference sequence). The V and J ends lost 6 bases and 10 bases respectively, with 8 bases between them. The length of the CDR3 is 9 residues. The CDR3 DNA follows: TGCAGTGCCGGACCGTCGCAGTATTTT. Protein: CSAGPSQYF.

This clone occurred once. This chain uses TRBV2 with TRBJ2-7; a possible D gene is TRBD2 (5 bases). The CDR3 totals 15 residues. Per germline, CDR1 SNHLY and CDR2 FYNNEI. Trimming stripped 7 bases from V and 4 bases from J, with 20 bases between. The CDR3 nucleotides read TGTGCCAGCAAGGGAGTTCAGGAGCTTAGGTACGAGCAGTACTTC. Amino acids: CASKGVQELRYEQYF.

The J gene is TRBJ2-3, the V gene TRBV5-1; the match to TRBD2 covers 8 bases. CDR1 and CDR2 (germline): SGHRS, YFSETQ. V was clipped by 9 bases and J by 10 bases; unmatched bases: 16. The CDR3 has 14 amino acids. CDR3: CATTVSAGAKAQYF. The CDR3 nucleotides read TGCGCCACCACAGTGTCAGCGGGGGCCAAAGCGCAGTATTTT.

The V gene is TRBV6-2 or TRBV6-3, the J gene TRBJ2-1; 10 bases fit TRBD1. The V and J ends lost 6 bases and 3 bases, in that order; junction bases with no gene match: 5. Germline loops: CDR1 MNHEY, CDR2 SVGEGT. The CDR3 spans 15 residues. CDR3 nucleotides: TGTGCCAGCAGCTCCGGACAGGGGGGCTACAATGAGCAGTTCTTC. It translates to CASSSGQGGYNEQFF.

This rearrangement joins TRBV11-3 to TRBJ1-1, with D tentatively TRBD1 (6 bases). Germline V gene lookup returns CDR1 SGHNT and CDR2 YENEEA. The CDR3 covers 14 residues. The V end lost 5 bases, the J end lost 4 bases, and 14 bases lay between the germline ends. CDR3 in amino acids: CASSAGVGVTEAFF. The CDR3 nucleotides are TGTGCCAGCAGCGCAGGGGTGGGAGTCACTGAAGCTTTCTTT.

The chain links TRBV18 to TRBJ2-1; D is ambiguous. The CDR3 has 17 amino acids. Germline V lookup: CDR1 KGHSH, CDR2 LQKENI. V lost 5 bases to trimming and J lost 7 bases, with 24 bases between them. This CDR3 is CASSSITVGKLRNEQFF. CDR3 nucleotide sequence: TGTGCCAGCTCATCTATAACAGTAGGGAAGCTGAGGAATGAGCAGTTCTTC.

This clone was found once. The V gene is TRBV10-3, the J gene TRBJ2-3; 11 bases line up with TRBD2. In germline, CDR1 is ENHRY, CDR2 SYGVKD. The CDR3 length is 17 residues. V lost 5 bases and J lost 0; bases outside the gene matches: 7. DNA for the CDR3: TGTGCCATCAGTCGTATCTCTAGCGGGGGGAGCACAGATACGCAGTATTTT. This codes for CAISRISSGGSTDTQYF.

J is TRBJ1-1 and V is TRBV2; D might be TRBD1 (6 bases). This CDR3 region has 13 residues. Germline CDR1 reads SNHLY; CDR2 reads FYNNEI. The V and J ends lost 7 bases and 0 bases respectively, with 9 bases between them. In DNA, the CDR3 is TGTGCCAGCACCCGACAGGTGAACACTGAAGCTTTCTTT. It yields the protein CASTRQVNTEAFF.

V is TRBV19 and J is TRBJ1-5; a weak D match, TRBD1 (6 bases). V lost 5 bases and J 0 bases, leaving 11 bases between the germline ends. Germline V gives CDR1 LNHDA, CDR2 SQIVND (reference sequence). This CDR3 has 15 residues. The CDR3 protein is CASSANRDSNQPQHF. CDR3 DNA: TGTGCCAGTAGTGCTAACAGGGATAGCAATCAGCCCCAGCATTTT.

The chain uses TRBV18 and TRBJ2-6, with 12 nucleotides matching TRBD1. CDR3 length equals 19 residues. Germline CDR1 and CDR2: KGHSH and LQKENI. The J segment lost 1 base and the V segment lost 3 bases, leaving 7 bases of the junction unmatched. CDR3 region: CASSPFPGQGASGANVLTF. As DNA, the CDR3 is TGTGCCAGCTCACCGTTTCCGGGACAGGGGGCTTCTGGGGCCAACGTCCTGACTTTC.